Here is one T cell receptor beta chain with its context. The data were produced by immunoSEQ multiplex PCR, yet TCRdb's version contains in-frame clones alone and is incomplete. The repertoire holds fewer than 45,000 clones, with 80% to 90% as singletons. The source of the sample is a study of blood T cell repertoires in COVID-19. Study information: Sites in the United States, Italy and Spain provided acute and convalescent COVID-19 samples. The analysed material was cDNA or gDNA that came from T cells, B-cell-depleted T cells, or PBMCs.

The V and J ends lost 1 base and 2 bases respectively, with 10 bases between them. Germline V CDR1 and CDR2: SGHRS, YFSETQ. The CDR3 consists of 15 residues. Source material: peripheral blood. The chain is built from TRBV5-1 and TRBJ1-3; possibly TRBD1 for D (5 bases). The TCR sequence derives from a man in his 60s with COVID-19, enrolled during active disease. The CDR3 is CASSLQGGAGNTIYF. The DNA of the CDR3 is TGCGCCAGCAGCTTGCAGGGTGGCGCTGGAAACACCATATATTTT.